This TCR beta chain was observed in a study of early T cells in non-severe SARS-CoV-2 infection. Across the study: Sequenced bulk RNA came from whole blood that was unsorted, and chains were unpaired. Study observations and caveats: Matches to VDJdb favored anti-spike CD8 responses and missed private and CD4 specificities.

cDNA molecules, individually, were tagged with unique molecular identifiers. TCRdb reprocessed the 5' RACE reads with MiXCR, giving one entry per CDR3 protein. The sample lists about 64,000 distinct CDR3 sequences; roughly 12% were seen once. This clonotype was observed a single time. No antigen is known for it. Trimming took 4 bases from V and 9 from J, leaving 23 bases between them. The CDR3 covers 16 residues. Germline assignment: CDR1 SGDLS and CDR2 YYNGEE. The sequencing here drew on whole blood, taken at baseline. This rearrangement joins TRBV9 to TRBJ2-1, with D possibly being TRBD2 (7 bases). The TCR originated in an adult who was a healthcare worker with PCR-confirmed SARS-CoV-2 infection or an uninfected control (not recorded which). Here the CDR3 DNA reads TGTGCCAGCAGCCCCCCGCAGGGAGGGGGGTTGGGTGAGCAGTTCTTC. Translated: CASSPPQGGGLGEQFF.